This T cell receptor beta chain was observed in a study of blood T cell repertoires in COVID-19. Repertoires were generated with immunoSEQ multiplex PCR, while TCRdb's copy carries only in-frame clones and drops some. The data show 85,000 to 100,000 clones, around 84% seen once. V dropped 5 bases and J dropped 1; count of bases not matched to a gene: 8. From germline, CDR1 is SGHRS and CDR2 YFSETQ. CDR3 length: 16 amino acids. This receptor was obtained from a woman aged 60-75 years in a cohort sampled during active or convalescent COVID-19. Material for sequencing was peripheral blood. The chain employs TRBV5-1 and TRBJ2-7; TRBD2 matches at 11 bases. CDR3 in DNA: TGCGCCAGCAGGAACGGACTAGCGGGCTTTTCCTACGAGCAGTACTTC. It encodes CASRNGLAGFSYEQYF.